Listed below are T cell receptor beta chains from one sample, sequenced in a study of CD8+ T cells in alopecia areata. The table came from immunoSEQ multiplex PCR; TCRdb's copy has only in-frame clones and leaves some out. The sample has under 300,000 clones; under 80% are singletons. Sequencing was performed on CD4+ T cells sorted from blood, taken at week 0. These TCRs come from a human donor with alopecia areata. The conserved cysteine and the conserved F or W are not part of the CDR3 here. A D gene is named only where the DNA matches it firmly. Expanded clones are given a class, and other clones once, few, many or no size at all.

ASSILAGDTEAF TRBJ1-1 TRBV19 . .
ANDPGNHVRNTGELF TRBJ2-2 TRBV19 . .
SARVDYGYT TRBJ1-2 TRBV29-1 few .
ASSQGGVRREGTEAF TRBJ1-1 TRBV4-1 . .
ASSFLGLASYNEQF TRBJ2-1 TRBV7-9 . .
ASSFGNTEAF TRBJ1-1 TRBV5-1 . .
ASSPATDQYYEQY TRBJ2-7 TRBV5-1 . .
ASSSWGTDTQY TRBJ2-3 TRBV27 once .
ASSGGPGTQY TRBJ2-5 TRBV27 . .
AWRSRTSGNTGELF TRBJ2-2 TRBV30 . TRBD2
ASSLTVKGAGVGQNYNEQF TRBJ2-1 TRBV7-3 few TRBD1
SVEDRRPVGTQY TRBJ2-5 TRBV29-1 few .
ASSYSFDNFYEQY TRBJ2-7 TRBV6-5 . .
AWSPIGYQGSRYT TRBJ1-2 TRBV30 . .
ASSLLTSDSPLH TRBJ1-6 TRBV7-9 . .
ASSRDRGQRTEAF TRBJ1-1 TRBV4-2 . TRBD1
SVQGTNEKLF TRBJ1-4 TRBV29-1 . .
AWSRVLRQGNEKLF TRBJ1-4 TRBV30 few TRBD1
ASSQPGQGVGYT TRBJ1-2 TRBV4-3 . TRBD1
ASEAGTEPYEQY TRBJ2-7 TRBV30 . TRBD1
ASSQAASFGYEQY TRBJ2-7 TRBV4-1 . .
ASSFGGTDTQY TRBJ2-3 TRBV5-1 . .
SAEAREMGNTEAF TRBJ1-1 TRBV29-1 . .
ASSLTGDYEQY TRBJ2-7 TRBV5-4 . .
ASSLGVSNLGTEAF TRBJ1-1 TRBV5-1 . .
ASSRRMGPLNTEAF TRBJ1-1 TRBV5-1 . .
SGGGGKETQY TRBJ2-5 TRBV29-1 . .
ASSERTGGYT TRBJ1-2 TRBV9 . TRBD1
SVVAGGTTSTDTQY TRBJ2-3 TRBV29-1 . TRBD1
ASSLTGQYYGYT TRBJ1-2 TRBV7-8 once .
ASSLSAYGYT TRBJ1-2 TRBV7-9 . .
ASAPGRDNSPLH TRBJ1-6 TRBV6-5 . .
ATTQSTANPYGYT TRBJ1-2 TRBV15 . .
ASSLDGVNTGELF TRBJ2-2 TRBV5-1 . .
SVVEGAGANVLT TRBJ2-6 TRBV29-1 . .
ASSLTRNSGYT TRBJ1-2 TRBV5-6 . .
SVRDSTDGYT TRBJ1-2 TRBV29-1 . .
ASSRDLGQEKLF TRBJ1-4 TRBV18 . .
ASSLATTNYGYT TRBJ1-2 TRBV7-9 once .
ASSVMGGASSTDTQY TRBJ2-3 TRBV9 . .
ASSLGQPNEKLF TRBJ1-4 TRBV27 . TRBD1
AWSEGVSTYNEQF TRBJ2-1 TRBV30 . .
SATDSGANVLT TRBJ2-6 TRBV29-1 . .
ASSFRGGASPLH TRBJ1-6 TRBV25-1 . TRBD1
ASSLAGLRAF TRBJ1-1 TRBV5-6 . .
ASSLRPGGRDNEQF TRBJ2-1 TRBV7-8 . .